This T cell receptor (beta chain) appears in the sequencing data of a study of T-cell reconstitution after alpha-beta-depleted transplantation in children. Regarding the study as a whole: Reportedly, roughly two months post-transplant, alpha-beta T cells arose from several hundred expanded graft clones. Newly made T cells mostly supplied T-cell counts and diversity one year after transplant.

This clonotype was observed a handful of times. Its cognate antigen is unknown. This CDR3 comprises 15 residues. Germline CDR1 and CDR2: SNHLY and FYNNEI. After removal of 6 bases from V and 3 bases from J, the junction contained 8 bases not matched to a gene. TCRbeta library construction was performed incorporating unique molecular identifiers. TCRdb recomputed calls from the PCR reads with MiXCR, one row per CDR3 protein. This sample carries roughly 790,000 distinct CDR3 sequences, 16% of them seen once, and the ten largest clones take roughly 5%. The chain links TRBV2 to TRBJ2-7; 10 bases are a match to TRBD2. The sequence came from a male patient between 5 and 17 years old who had a stem cell transplant for acute lymphoblastic leukemia, so the T cells may come from the graft donor. Here the sequenced sample was PBMCs, mostly from graft donor cells, taken 360 days after TCRalphabeta/CD19-depleted stem cell transplant. This CDR3 reads CASRRGLAVIYEQYF. CDR3 DNA: TGTGCCAGCAGACGAGGACTAGCGGTAATCTACGAGCAGTACTTC.